The rows below give T cell receptor beta chains drawn from one sample of a study of response to subunit inactivated influenza vaccine. TCRdb called the RT-PCR reads again in MiXCR, with one record for every CDR3 protein. The sample has hundreds of thousands of distinct CDR3 sequences; under 9% are singletons. The sequencing here drew on PBMCs from blood, taken 23 months after vaccination. Every receptor here comes from a man aged 50 to 69 who received an inactivated influenza vaccine. The CDR3 runs from the conserved cysteine through the conserved F or W.

cdr3_length,v_call,cdr3_aa
12,TRBV3-1,CASSQGGQRAFF
15,TRBV5-4,CASSFSGAGSYEQYF
16,TRBV5-1,CASREISGGATDTQYF
17,TRBV7-8,CASSLVSTPAETGELFF
14,TRBV7-9,CASGSEGRTGELFF
14,TRBV7-2,CASSTFPGSYEQYF
15,TRBV2,CASSVRADMNTEAFF
15,TRBV12-3/TRBV12-4,CASSQQGQGGQTQYF
14,TRBV27,CASSNSQGNQPQHF
13,TRBV20-1,CSAPRDISSPLHF
17,TRBV2,CAGGSSGRAGTTDTQYF
14,TRBV6-2/TRBV6-3,CASLRGQGYTEAFF
12,TRBV28,CATSGGLETQYF
13,TRBV12-3/TRBV12-4,CASSLSGMETQYF
14,TRBV7-8,CASSWRGGYDEQYF
11,TRBV20-1,CSARMFGELFF
15,TRBV20-1,CSARDGAEGRETQYF
17,TRBV6-2/TRBV6-3,CASSYSSSGRGYNEQFF
18,TRBV6-2/TRBV6-3,CASSFFFVRDRNTGELFF
17,TRBV7-9,CASSLEGFRDPQETQYF
15,TRBV20-1,CSARDLRGGSYEQYF
18,TRBV4-2,CASSHTRLAGRGTDTQYF
14,TRBV18,CASSPPGTSLEQYF
16,TRBV7-2,CASSLASGTGASPLHF
16,TRBV4-1,CASSQGIGGGVDTQYF
15,TRBV5-5,CASSLAGTVRHEQYF
12,TRBV20-1,CSARVTSYEQYF
13,TRBV11-2,CASSSTGLAEQYF
12,TRBV12-3/TRBV12-4,CASSALGEKLFF
14,TRBV5-1,CASSPEGGRSPLHF
14,TRBV29-1,CSVVLQGVNTEAFF
15,TRBV4-1,CASSQDPGRDNEQFF
15,TRBV7-9,CASSSTGLGTDTQYF
15,TRBV7-8,CASSRDAQRNTEAFF
13,TRBV29-1,CSGAPGNGDEQYF
15,TRBV7-9,CASSLSRASGNTIYF
16,TRBV6-2/TRBV6-3,CASFNTGSRATNEQFF
13,TRBV7-2,CASSSGTSGRGYF
13,TRBV20-1,CSAIDRGNQPQHF
15,TRBV2,CASSSQGSSTDTQYF
15,TRBV9,CASSVRGSGAYEQYF
15,TRBV20-1,CSASSGTFGTDTQYF
16,TRBV20-1,CSASGLRQSSSYEQYF
13,TRBV15,CATSEGRAYTQYF
14,TRBV15,CATSRGVSNQPQHF
14,TRBV20-1,CSARDGGGVETQYF
13,TRBV6-1,CASSPGQNYEQYF
15,TRBV7-8,CASSLTFGGKNEKLF
14,TRBV3-1,CASSLGLAYNEQFF
14,TRBV15,CATSSSPKQETQYF
17,TRBV25-1,CASRAHRTGAGTGELFF
13,TRBV24-1,CATRRGGTDTQYF
13,TRBV6-1,CASRRQGSTEAFF
16,TRBV30,CAWSVLAGGPTDTQYF
15,TRBV7-9,CASSHGQGAFQPQHF
16,TRBV10-3,CATQSGTGVGKNIQYF
13,TRBV27,CASRGQGRDEQYF
14,TRBV4-1,CASSQQGYTDTQYF
14,TRBV6-1,CASRGPQGLVPLHF